This is a list of T cell receptor beta chains from one sample in a study of T cell responses to AZD1222 COVID-19 vaccine. Produced via immunoSEQ multiplex PCR; TCRdb's table is partial and in-frame only. The sample has around 73,000 clones; about 88% are singletons. The starting material was peripheral blood, obtained 28 days after the second AZD1222 dose. Receptors originate from an adult who received the AZD1222 COVID-19 vaccine. Both conserved end residues are part of each CDR3. A D gene is named only where the DNA matches it firmly. Clone size appears in some rows only: once, few, many, or a class for an expanded clone.

j_call v_call d_call clone_size cdr3_nt cdr3_aa
TRBJ1-1 TRBV3-1/TRBV3-2 - - TGTGCCAGCAGCCCGTACCGAGGGGCGGTGGACACTGAAGCTTTCTTT CASSPYRGAVDTEAFF
TRBJ2-6 TRBV3-1/TRBV3-2 - - TGTGCCAGCAGCCCAACAGGGCCAGGGGCCAACGTCCTGACTTTC CASSPTGPGANVLTF
TRBJ2-1 TRBV3-1/TRBV3-2 TRBD2 - TGTGCCAGCAGCCAAACCGGGACTAGCGTCAATGAGCAGTTCTTC CASSQTGTSVNEQFF
TRBJ1-3 TRBV6-5 - - TGTGCCAGCAGTTCCCCTGGAGGCGGAAACACCATATATTTT CASSSPGGGNTIYF
TRBJ1-1 TRBV18 - - TGTGCCAGCTCACCACCGGCGGGACGGGGCACTGAAGCTTTCTTT CASSPPAGRGTEAFF
TRBJ2-6 TRBV11-2 - - TGTGCCAGCAGCTTAGAATGGGCAGGGAACGGGGCCAACGTCCTGACTTTC CASSLEWAGNGANVLTF
TRBJ2-6 TRBV7-8 TRBD2 - TGTGCCAGCAGCCCGGGGGGCTCTGGGGCCAACGTCCTGACTTTC CASSPGGSGANVLTF
TRBJ2-3 TRBV11-2 - - TGTGCCAGCAGCTTAGGTAGCGGACAACTCCTTACGCAGTATTTT CASSLGSGQLLTQYF
TRBJ1-2 TRBV6-5 TRBD1 - TGTGCCAGCAGTAAACTTGGACAGGAGGAGGGCTACACCTTC CASSKLGQEEGYTF
TRBJ1-1 TRBV4-2 - - TGTGCCAGCAGCCAAGTTTCAGGGGCCCCTGGTTGGGCTTTCTTT CASSQVSGAPGWAFF
TRBJ1-6 TRBV30 - - TGTGCCTGGAGTGGGGGGACCAATTCACCCCTCCACTTT CAWSGGTNSPLHF
TRBJ2-3 TRBV29-1 - - TGCAGCGTGGGGTTCGGCACAGATACGCAGTATTTT CSVGFGTDTQYF
TRBJ1-1 TRBV2 - - TGTGCCAGCAGTGGACAGCCCAACACTGAAGCTTTCTTT CASSGQPNTEAFF
TRBJ1-6 TRBV5-5 - - TGTGCCAGCAGCCAGGGGATGGATAATTCACCCCTCCACTTT CASSQGMDNSPLHF
TRBJ2-6 TRBV9 TRBD1 - TGTGCCAGCAGCGAGACCCTACAGGGGGTCGGGGCCAACGTCCTGACTTTC CASSETLQGVGANVLTF
TRBJ2-1 TRBV5-1 - few TGCGCCAGCAGCTTGGGGCACCTCAATGAGCAGTTCTTC CASSLGHLNEQFF
TRBJ2-7 TRBV19 TRBD1 few TGTGCCAGTAGTATAGGGGGACAGAGCTCCTACGAGCAGTACTTC CASSIGGQSSYEQYF
TRBJ1-1 TRBV11-2 - once TGTGCCAGCAGCGGGCCGTTAAGAGGGGAAGGGACTGAAGCTTTCTTT CASSGPLRGEGTEAFF
TRBJ2-1 TRBV7-9 TRBD1 - TGTGCCAGCAGCCATCGACAGGGCAATGAGCAGTTCTTC CASSHRQGNEQFF
TRBJ2-7 TRBV6-5 TRBD1 - TGTGCCAGCAGTTCTCCCGGGACAGGGACCTACGAGCAGTACTTC CASSSPGTGTYEQYF
TRBJ1-4 TRBV4-2 - - TGTGCCAGCAGCCAAGAAACACAGATCGGCGTTGAAAAACTGTTTTTT CASSQETQIGVEKLFF